The T cell receptor beta chain described here comes from a study of blood T cell repertoires in COVID-19. Study-wide context: Samples taken during acute and convalescent COVID-19 were collected in the United States, Italy and Spain.

In the original analysis: Quantification of nucleated cells was approximated via reference gene primer amplification. Sequencing was performed with immunoSEQ multiplex PCR; in TCRdb, only in-frame clones are kept and a portion is missing. D and trimming come from the DNA, and the V and J calls and clone size come from that table. Among about 60,000 clones listed, nearly 80% were seen once. The V gene end was trimmed by 1 base and the J gene end by 4 bases; junction bases not matched to a gene: 4. This CDR3 has 14 residues. Germline-derived CDR1 and CDR2 are SGHNT and YYREEE (reference sequence). The TCR comes from a human donor in a cohort sampled during active COVID-19. This sequence joins TRBV5-4 and TRBJ1-2; 7 bases match TRBD1. Sequencing used peripheral blood. In nucleotides, the CDR3 is TGTGCCAGCAGCTTGAAGGGGGCTGTCTATGGCTACACCTTC. Protein: CASSLKGAVYGYTF.